The sequence of this TCR beta chain was determined in a study of T cell responses to AZD1222 COVID-19 vaccine. In the study overall: Analysis merged second doses at about 4 or about 12 weeks.

Produced via immunoSEQ multiplex PCR; TCRdb's table is partial and in-frame only. The data show 100,000 to 150,000 clones, around 90% seen once. Study-wide results and caveats: At baseline, just six or seven AZD1222 recipients tested seropositive. Spike-specific TCR breadth and depth went up after people got two AZD1222 doses.

The CDR3 sequence is 18 residues long. V was clipped by 4 bases and J by 3 bases; unmatched bases: 13. The germline gives CDR1 SGHVS, CDR2 FQNEAQ. As to this clone: Its antigen is unknown.

This sequence originates from an adult in good health. The sample here was peripheral blood, taken on day 0 of AZD1222 vaccination. The rearrangement links TRBV7-8 to TRBJ2-5, with 11 bases fitting TRBD2. The CDR3 reads CASSSGKVAGGKEETQYF. CDR3 nucleotides: TGTGCCAGCAGCTCCGGCAAGGTAGCGGGGGGGAAAGAAGAGACCCAGTACTTC.